This T cell receptor beta chain is from a study of T cells in Graves' hyperthyroidism and ophthalmopathy. At the level of the study: Initial diagnosis, before any treatment, was when peripheral blood was collected.

It was RNA transcripts that yielded the amplified TCR beta CDR3 regions. TCR CDR3 regions were first amplified by RT-PCR with HTBI primers. TCRdb re-derived calls from the multiplex PCR reads in MiXCR, one entry per CDR3 protein. The data show 200,000 or so distinct CDR3 sequences, approximately 16% seen once. A few counts support this clonotype. Its antigen remains unknown. Researchers defined stable Graves' hyperthyroidism as no ophthalmopathy progression within 18 months. Whole-study results and caveats: Researchers found most expanded thyroid clonotypes above 0.001 in blood as well.

This CDR3 is built from 12 residues. V was clipped by 8 bases and J by 0 bases, with 8 bases between them. Germline V CDR1 and CDR2: WNHNN, SYGVQD (reference sequence). The chain has TRBV10-1 and TRBJ2-7; D perhaps matches TRBD2 (6 bases). The sequencing input was blood. The receptor was derived from a woman between 45 and 60 years old with Graves' hyperthyroidism. The CDR3, as DNA: TGCGCCAGCGCGGGGAGCTCCTACGAGCAGTACTTC. Its translation: CASAGSSYEQYF.